These 30 T cell receptor beta chains came from one sample sequenced in a study of chemoradiotherapy in HPV16-positive cancers. Using immunoSEQ multiplex PCR, the repertoire was profiled, and TCRdb retains in-frame clones only, with some absent. Here the sample spans 2,500 to 4,000 clones, about 92% being singletons. Material: tumor tissue, obtained from a patient who underwent chemoradiotherapy. The receptor set was obtained from a human donor with HPV-associated anogenital cancer.

The V and J genes are TRBV7-3 and TRBJ2-1, with D hard to call. CDR1 is SGHTA, CDR2 FQGTGA, per germline. With 2 bases removed from V and 7 bases from J, the gap between germline ends came to 9 bases. The CDR3 is 13 residues long. This CDR3 is CASSLSRTNEQFF. The CDR3 bases are TGTGCCAGCAGCTTATCACGGACGAATGAGCAGTTCTTC. Full variable domain (remainder filled in from reference TRBV7-3 and TRBJ2-1): GAGVSQTPSNKVTEKGKYVELRCDPISGHTALYWYRQSLGQGPEFLIYFQGTGAADDSGLPNDRFFAVRPEGSVSTLKIQRTERGDSAVYLCASSLSRTNEQFFGPGTRLTVL.

The genes are TRBV30 and TRBJ2-3, with D unresolved. With 3 bases removed from V and 8 bases from J, the gap between germline ends came to 15 bases. The V gene's germline CDR1 is GTSNPN and CDR2 SVGIG (reference sequence). CDR3 length: 13 residues. The CDR3 region is CAWRDGNSGTQYF. The DNA for the CDR3 is TGTGCCTGGAGGGACGGTAATTCCGGTACGCAGTATTTT.

The V gene is TRBV5-1, the J gene TRBJ2-5; tentative D call: TRBD2 (6 bases). This CDR3 spans 15 amino acids. V lost 0 bases and J 1 base, leaving 10 bases between the germline ends. Germline V gene lookup returns CDR1 SGHRS and CDR2 YFSETQ. The CDR3 here is CASSLVGGPQETQYF. The DNA for the CDR3 is TGCGCCAGCAGCTTGGTCGGGGGTCCCCAAGAGACCCAGTACTTC.

This sequence joins TRBV7-2 and TRBJ2-2; D is unresolved. This CDR3 spans 18 amino acids. V was shortened by 2 bases and J by 0 bases, with 16 bases between the two germline ends. The germline V gene encodes CDR1 SGHTA and CDR2 FQGNSA. CDR3 sequence (DNA): TGTGCCAGCAGCTTATCGATCTACTGGTCCACGAACACCGGGGAGCTGTTTTTT. It is translated as CASSLSIYWSTNTGELFF.

The chain uses TRBV7-2 and TRBJ2-2; D perhaps matches TRBD2 (5 bases). Deletions cut 5 bases from V and 12 bases from J, with 13 bases between. Per germline, CDR1 SGHTA and CDR2 FQGNSA. CDR3 length: 12 amino acids. CDR3 protein: CASSRGREKLFF. CDR3 in DNA: TGTGCCAGCAGCCGTGGCCGGGAAAAGCTGTTTTTT.

The chain joins TRBV4-2 to TRBJ2-2; no clear D. The CDR3 has 14 residues. Looked up from germline, CDR1 is LGHNA and CDR2 is YNFKEQ. V was pared by 3 bases and J by 5 bases, with 10 bases between. CDR3 residues: CASSQGRLTGELFF. DNA of the CDR3: TGTGCCAGCAGCCAGGGCCGCTTAACCGGGGAGCTGTTTTTT.

The chain is built from TRBV6-5 and TRBJ1-1, with 7 bases lining up with TRBD1. Germline-derived CDR1 and CDR2 are MNHEY and SVGAGI. V shed 5 bases, J shed 7 bases, and the junction held 7 bases outside the gene matches. CDR3 length: 13 amino acids. The CDR3 bases are TGTGCCAGCAGTGAGACGACAGGGAGTGAAGCTTTCTTT. Translated, it gives CASSETTGSEAFF.

V usage is TRBV19 and J usage is TRBJ1-3; D is unclear. V dropped 4 bases and J dropped 0 bases, with 7 bases sitting between them. In germline, CDR1 is LNHDA, CDR2 SQIVND (reference sequence). The CDR3 contains 14 residues. The CDR3 DNA follows: TGTGCCAGTAGTACGGGGTTCTCTGGAAACACCATATATTTT. Translating it yields CASSTGFSGNTIYF.

The chain carries TRBV2 and TRBJ1-4; D remains ambiguous. In germline, CDR1 is SNHLY, CDR2 FYNNEI. CDR3 length equals 14 residues. Deletions cut 4 bases from V and 11 bases from J, with 17 bases between. The CDR3 DNA reads as TGTGCCAGCAGTGTTAGCGGCTTGGCTACTAAACTGTTTTTT. Translation gives CASSVSGLATKLFF.

The rearrangement joins TRBV25-1 to TRBJ2-5, with D perhaps given as TRBD1 or TRBD2 (6 bases each). The ends were cut back, 1 base at V and 0 bases at J, with 9 bases in the middle. Germline loops: CDR1 MGHDK, CDR2 SYGVNS. There are 15 residues in the CDR3. CDR3 amino acids: CASSEWRGYQETQYF. DNA for the CDR3: TGTGCCAGCAGTGAATGGAGGGGGTACCAAGAGACCCAGTACTTC.

The chain uses TRBV5-1 and TRBJ1-1; D unclear. The length of the CDR3 is 14 residues. Trimming pared 1 base from V and 4 bases from J, leaving 11 bases between. The germline V gene has CDR1 SGHRS and CDR2 YFSETQ. CDR3 sequence: CASSLRAEITEAFF. CDR3 in DNA: TGCGCCAGCAGCTTGCGTGCCGAAATCACTGAAGCTTTCTTT.

This chain's CDR3 is CASSIEAGRDTEAFF. CDR3 in DNA: TGTGCCAGTAGTATAGAAGCAGGGAGGGACACTGAAGCTTTCTTT. The V gene is TRBV19, the J gene TRBJ1-1, with D tentatively TRBD1 (5 bases). The CDR3 covers 15 residues. CDR1 LNHDA and CDR2 SQIVND come from the germline V gene (reference sequence). With 0 bases removed from V and 3 bases from J, the gap between germline ends came to 11 bases.

The chain recombines TRBV19 with TRBJ1-1; D remains unclear. V lost 7 bases, J lost 5 bases, and 14 bases lay in between. Germline values: CDR1 LNHDA, CDR2 SQIVND (reference sequence). The CDR3 runs 13 residues. For the CDR3, the DNA is TGTGCCAGTATCGGGAAGGGTCCGACTGAAGCTTTCTTT. It translates to CASIGKGPTEAFF.

The CDR3 spells CASSAGYSDTQYF. The CDR3 DNA reads TGTGCCAGCAGCGCCGGTTACTCAGATACGCAGTATTTT. The genes are TRBV7-2 and TRBJ2-3; D is unclear. With 5 bases removed from V and 4 bases from J, the gap between germline ends came to 10 bases. From germline, CDR1 is SGHTA and CDR2 FQGNSA. The CDR3 sequence is 13 residues long.

V gene TRBV2 combines with J gene TRBJ1-6; 9 bases fit TRBD1. The CDR3 covers 13 residues. Germline V lookup: CDR1 SNHLY, CDR2 FYNNEI. V lost 8 bases to trimming and J lost 7 bases; unmatched junction nucleotides: 3. The CDR3 loop is CASGGQGNSPLHF. The CDR3 DNA reads as TGTGCCAGCGGTGGACAGGGGAATTCACCCCTCCACTTT.

The J gene is TRBJ2-5, the V gene TRBV7-2, with D hard to call. This CDR3 spans 15 amino acids. Trimming removed 1 base from V and 2 bases from J, with 11 bases in between. Germline CDR1 reads SGHTA; CDR2 reads FQGNSA. CDR3 residues: CASSLGNSLQETQYF. CDR3 sequence (DNA): TGTGCCAGCAGCTTAGGGAACTCTCTTCAAGAGACCCAGTACTTC.

The chain carries TRBV5-4 and TRBJ1-4, with D maybe TRBD1 (5 bases). With 2 bases removed from V and 7 bases from J, the gap between germline ends came to 12 bases. Germline CDR1 reads SGHNT; CDR2 reads YYREEE (reference sequence). The length of the CDR3 is 14 residues. CDR3 sequence (DNA): TGTGCCAGCAGCTTTGGACAATTTTCTGAAAAACTGTTTTTT. Protein product: CASSFGQFSEKLFF.

This clone was detected once. V gene TRBV5-6 combines with J gene TRBJ2-7, with D perhaps assigned TRBD1 or TRBD2 (7 bases each). The ends were cut back, 4 bases at V and 4 bases at J, with 21 bases in the middle. The CDR3 consists of 16 residues. CDR1 is SGHDT and CDR2 is YYEEEE in the germline V gene. For the CDR3, the DNA is TGTGCCAGCAGCCCCAAGGGAGGGGACAGACGGTACGAGCAGTACTTC. Translating it yields CASSPKGGDRRYEQYF.

The chain has TRBV25-1 and TRBJ1-1; no clear D gene. The CDR3 runs to 11 residues. Germline CDR1 reads MGHDK; CDR2 reads SYGVNS. The V gene lost 7 bases and the J gene lost 11 bases, with 14 bases spanning the gap. The CDR3 here is CASTGHNSAFF. The CDR3 coding sequence is TGTGCCAGCACCGGCCACAATAGCGCTTTCTTT.

The J gene is TRBJ1-2, the V gene TRBV23-1; TRBD1 matches 9 bases. TRBV23-1 is flagged as an ORF with uncertain function. The CDR3 sequence is 15 residues long. Losses at the gene ends were 6 bases for V and 4 bases for J; bases not matched to a gene: 9. This CDR3 is CASRYYRDRAYGYTF. The CDR3 DNA reads TGCGCCAGCAGGTACTACAGGGACAGGGCCTATGGCTACACCTTC.

This chain uses TRBV6-5 with TRBJ1-2; 8 bases map to TRBD1. The CDR3 sequence is 16 residues long. The junction had 10 bases not matched to a gene; V was cut back by 1 base and J by 6 bases. Germline CDR1 reads MNHEY; CDR2 reads SVGAGI. CDR3 coding DNA: TGTGCCAGCAGTTACTTTAGCAGGGGGCGTGGGAATGGCTACACCTTC. Amino acid sequence: CASSYFSRGRGNGYTF.

The J gene is TRBJ2-3, the V gene TRBV29-1; D is uncertain. Germline-derived CDR1 and CDR2 are SQVTM and ANQGSEA. Between the trimmed V and J ends, which lost 6 bases and 0 bases, there was a span of 16 bases. This CDR3 has 15 residues. The CDR3 region has the DNA TGCAGCGTGGAAAGTGGGCGGAATAGCACAGATACGCAGTATTTT. The encoded protein is CSVESGRNSTDTQYF.

The gene calls are TRBV19 and TRBJ1-5, with TRBD1 matching 12 bases. The V and J ends lost 10 bases and 2 bases, in that order; junction bases with no gene match: 12. The CDR3 sequence is 17 residues long. From germline, CDR1 is LNHDA and CDR2 SQIVND (reference sequence). The CDR3 protein is CATQGTGGFSGNQPQHF. CDR3 DNA sequence: TGTGCCACCCAGGGGACAGGGGGCTTTTCTGGCAATCAGCCCCAGCATTTT. Looking up the rest from reference TRBV19 and TRBJ1-5 gives the full variable domain: DGGITQSPKYLFRKEGQNVTLSCEQNLNHDAMYWYRQDPGQGLRLIYYSQIVNDFQKGDIAEGYSVSREKKESFPLTVTSAQKNPTAFYLCATQGTGGFSGNQPQHFGDGTRLSIL.

The chain employs TRBV11-3 and TRBJ2-1; D gene unclear. Per germline, CDR1 SGHNT and CDR2 YENEEA. V was pared by 1 base and J by 7 bases, with 20 bases between. The CDR3 runs to 17 residues. DNA of the CDR3: TGTGCCAGCAGCTTAGGACATGGTGCAGTTAGGAGTAATGAGCAGTTCTTC. This encodes CASSLGHGAVRSNEQFF.

The rearrangement joins TRBV7-3 to TRBJ2-1; 12 bases agree with TRBD2. The CDR3 is 16 amino acids. Trimming took 5 bases from V and 6 from J; bases not matched to a gene: 8. The V gene's germline CDR1 is SGHTA and CDR2 FQGTGA. In DNA, the CDR3 is TGTGCCAGCAGCCCTAGCGGGAGGGCCCGGGGCAATGAGCAGTTCTTC. Translating gives CASSPSGRARGNEQFF.

This chain joins TRBV7-4 and TRBJ2-5; no reliable D call. This CDR3 is 15 amino acids long. Germline V gene sequence: CDR1 SGHVT, CDR2 SQSDAQ. The V end lost 5 bases, the J end lost 4 bases, and 17 bases lay between the germline ends. CDR3 DNA sequence: TGTGCCAGCAGCCCGCGTCCGCCGCCGACAGAGACCCAGTACTTC. This encodes CASSPRPPPTETQYF. The full variable domain, rest sourced from reference TRBV7-4 and TRBJ2-5, is GAGVSQSPRYKVAKRGRDVALRCDSISGHVTLYWYRQTLGQGSEVLTYSQSDAQRDKSGRPSGRFSAERPERSVSTLKIQRTEQGDSAVYLCASSPRPPPTETQYFGPGTRLLVL.

The sample holds one count of this clone. The chain combines TRBV18 with TRBJ2-1; 10 nucleotides line up with TRBD2. J was trimmed by 7 bases and V by 4 bases; bases with no gene match: 16. Germline CDR1 KGHSH, CDR2 LQKENI. The CDR3 length is 18 residues. CDR3 region: CASSQSSSGGDWGNEQFF. The DNA of the CDR3 is TGTGCCAGCTCACAGTCCTCTAGCGGGGGCGACTGGGGGAATGAGCAGTTCTTC.

The chain recombines TRBV14 with TRBJ2-1; 10 bases line up with TRBD2. J was trimmed by 8 bases and V by 4 bases; bases with no gene match: 5. Looked up from germline, CDR1 is SGHDN and CDR2 is FVKESK. The CDR3 covers 14 residues. CDR3: CASSPSGRADEQFF. In DNA form, the CDR3 reads TGTGCCAGCAGCCCCAGCGGGAGGGCCGATGAGCAGTTCTTC.

This clone was found once. The chain recombines TRBV7-3 with TRBJ2-6, with D maybe TRBD1 (6 bases). With 5 bases removed from V and 0 bases from J, the gap between germline ends came to 17 bases. CDR1 SGHTA and CDR2 FQGTGA come from the germline V gene. The CDR3 spans 18 residues. This chain's CDR3 is CASSLRQEAFSGANVLTF. Here the CDR3 DNA reads TGTGCCAGCAGCCTACGACAGGAAGCCTTCTCTGGGGCCAACGTCCTGACTTTC. Complete variable domain (other parts from reference TRBV7-3 and TRBJ2-6): GAGVSQTPSNKVTEKGKYVELRCDPISGHTALYWYRQSLGQGPEFLIYFQGTGAADDSGLPNDRFFAVRPEGSVSTLKIQRTERGDSAVYLCASSLRQEAFSGANVLTFGAGSRLTVL.

The chain uses TRBV5-8 and TRBJ2-3; D uncertain. This CDR3 is 13 amino acids long. Germline CDR1 and CDR2: SGHTS and YDEGEE. Trimming pared 6 bases from V and 6 bases from J, leaving 14 bases between. CDR3 region: CASTRTLWDTQYF. As DNA, the CDR3 is TGTGCCAGCACCCGGACGTTATGGGATACGCAGTATTTT.